The clone carrying this T cell receptor (beta chain) was counted only a few times. What it binds is not known. The data were taken from a study of glioma-infiltrating T cells after dendritic cell vaccination. Regarding the study as a whole: Higher TCR clonality did not directly relate to longer survival.

Time point reported: after dendritic cell vaccination, including at tumor progression/relapse. Method: immunoSEQ multiplex PCR; TCRdb's copy keeps in-frame clones and lacks some. This table has roughly 60,000 clones, around 83% appearing once. The sample consisted of blood, taken after dendritic cell vaccination. The receptor was isolated from a human donor with glioblastoma.

The CDR3 nucleotides are TGTGCCAGCAGTCGCGGGACAGGGGATGAAAAACTGTTTTTT. It specifies CASSRGTGDEKLFF. The chain employs TRBV27 and TRBJ1-4, with 10 bases fitting TRBD1. J gave up 6 bases and V 5 bases, and 3 bases lay outside the gene matches. This CDR3 has 14 amino acids. Per germline, CDR1 MNHEY and CDR2 SMNVEV (reference sequence).